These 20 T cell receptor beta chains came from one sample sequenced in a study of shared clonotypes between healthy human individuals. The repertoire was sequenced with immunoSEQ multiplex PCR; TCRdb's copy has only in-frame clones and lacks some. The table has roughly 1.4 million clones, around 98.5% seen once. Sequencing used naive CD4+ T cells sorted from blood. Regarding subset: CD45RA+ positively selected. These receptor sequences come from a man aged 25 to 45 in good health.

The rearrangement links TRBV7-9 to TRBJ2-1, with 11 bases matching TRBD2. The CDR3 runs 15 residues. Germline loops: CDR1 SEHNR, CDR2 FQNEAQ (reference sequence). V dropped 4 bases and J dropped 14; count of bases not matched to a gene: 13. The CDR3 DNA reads TGTGCCAGCAGCTCAACCTCGACTAGCGGGAACCTAAAGTTCTTC. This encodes CASSSTSTSGNLKFF.

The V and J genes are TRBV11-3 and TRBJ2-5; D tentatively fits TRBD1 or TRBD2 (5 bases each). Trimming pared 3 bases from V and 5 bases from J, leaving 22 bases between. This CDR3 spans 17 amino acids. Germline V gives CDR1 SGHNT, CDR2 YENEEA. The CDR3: CASSFGGLGAREETQYF. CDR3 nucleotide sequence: TGTGCCAGCAGCTTTGGGGGTCTAGGGGCGAGGGAGGAGACCCAGTACTTC.

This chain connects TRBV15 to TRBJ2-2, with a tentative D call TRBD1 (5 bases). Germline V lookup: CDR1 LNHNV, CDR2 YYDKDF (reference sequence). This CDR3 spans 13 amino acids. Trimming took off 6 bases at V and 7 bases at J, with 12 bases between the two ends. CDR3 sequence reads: CATRQGIVGELFF. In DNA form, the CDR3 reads TGTGCCACCAGGCAGGGAATTGTCGGGGAGCTGTTTTTT.

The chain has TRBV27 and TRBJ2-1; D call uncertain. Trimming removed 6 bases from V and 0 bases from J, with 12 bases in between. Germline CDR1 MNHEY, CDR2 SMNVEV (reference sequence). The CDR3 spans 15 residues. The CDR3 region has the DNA TGTGCCAGCAGCCGCCAGCCTGGCTCCTACAATGAGCAGTTCTTC. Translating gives CASSRQPGSYNEQFF.

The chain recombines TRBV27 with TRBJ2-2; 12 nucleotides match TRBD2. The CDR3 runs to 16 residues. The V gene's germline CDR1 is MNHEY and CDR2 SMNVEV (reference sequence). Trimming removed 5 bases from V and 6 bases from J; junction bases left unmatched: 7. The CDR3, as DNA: TGTGCCAGCAGTCCCCCGCTAGCGGGAGGGCCCGGGGAGCTGTTTTTT. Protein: CASSPPLAGGPGELFF.

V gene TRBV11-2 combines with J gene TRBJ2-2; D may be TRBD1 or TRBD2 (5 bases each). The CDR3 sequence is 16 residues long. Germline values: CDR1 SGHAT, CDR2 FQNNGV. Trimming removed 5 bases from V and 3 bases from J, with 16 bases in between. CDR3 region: CASSRGDYSYTGELFF. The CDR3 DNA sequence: TGTGCCAGCAGCCGAGGGGATTACTCTTACACCGGGGAGCTGTTTTTT.

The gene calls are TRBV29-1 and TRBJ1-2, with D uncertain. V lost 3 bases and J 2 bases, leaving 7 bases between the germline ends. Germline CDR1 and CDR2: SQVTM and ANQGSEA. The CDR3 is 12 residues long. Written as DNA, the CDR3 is TGCAGCGTTGATTCACAAAACTATGGCTACACCTTC. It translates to CSVDSQNYGYTF.

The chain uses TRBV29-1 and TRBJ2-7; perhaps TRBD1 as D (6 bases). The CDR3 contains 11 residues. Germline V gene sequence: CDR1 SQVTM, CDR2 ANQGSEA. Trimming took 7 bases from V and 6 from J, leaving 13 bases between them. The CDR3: CSASLGGEQYF. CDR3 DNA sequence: TGCAGCGCCTCCTTAGGGGGCGAGCAGTACTTC.

CDR3 sequence: CASSPDRSLHTEAFF. For the CDR3, the DNA is TGTGCCAGCAGCCCAGACAGGTCTCTGCACACTGAAGCTTTCTTT. J is TRBJ1-1 and V is TRBV7-9, with D tentatively TRBD1 (6 bases). The CDR3 extends over 15 amino acids. Trimming left V 5 bases short and J 3 bases short, with 16 bases between. CDR1 and CDR2 (germline): SEHNR, FQNEAQ (reference sequence).

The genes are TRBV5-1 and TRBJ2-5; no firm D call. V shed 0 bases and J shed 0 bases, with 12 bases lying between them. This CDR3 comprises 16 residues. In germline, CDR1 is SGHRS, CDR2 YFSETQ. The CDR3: CASSLAVRDYQETQYF. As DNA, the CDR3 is TGCGCCAGCAGCTTGGCGGTGAGAGATTACCAAGAGACCCAGTACTTC.

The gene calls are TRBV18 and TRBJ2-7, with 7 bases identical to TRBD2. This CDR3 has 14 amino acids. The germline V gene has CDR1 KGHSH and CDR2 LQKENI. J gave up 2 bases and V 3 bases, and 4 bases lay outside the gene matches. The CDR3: CASSPSGKTYEQYF. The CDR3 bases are TGTGCCAGCTCACCGAGCGGGAAGACCTACGAGCAGTACTTC.

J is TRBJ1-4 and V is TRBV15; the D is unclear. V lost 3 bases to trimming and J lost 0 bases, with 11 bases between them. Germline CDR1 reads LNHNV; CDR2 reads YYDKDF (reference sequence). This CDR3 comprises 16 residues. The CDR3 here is CATSRGSSTTNEKLFF. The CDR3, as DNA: TGTGCCACCAGCAGGGGGAGCAGCACAACTAATGAAAAACTGTTTTTT.

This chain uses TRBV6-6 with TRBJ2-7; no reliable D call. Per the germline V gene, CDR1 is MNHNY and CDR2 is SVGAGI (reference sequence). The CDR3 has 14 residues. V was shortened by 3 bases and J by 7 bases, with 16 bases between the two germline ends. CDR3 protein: CASSYSSPAPEQYF. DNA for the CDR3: TGTGCCAGCAGTTATTCGTCCCCGGCGCCTGAGCAGTACTTC.

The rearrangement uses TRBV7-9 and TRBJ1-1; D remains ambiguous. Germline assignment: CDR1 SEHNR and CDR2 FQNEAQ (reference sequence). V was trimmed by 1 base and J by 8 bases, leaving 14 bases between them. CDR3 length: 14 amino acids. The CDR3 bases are TGTGCCAGCAGCTTAGATTATAGTCGCTCGGAAGCTTTCTTT. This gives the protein CASSLDYSRSEAFF.

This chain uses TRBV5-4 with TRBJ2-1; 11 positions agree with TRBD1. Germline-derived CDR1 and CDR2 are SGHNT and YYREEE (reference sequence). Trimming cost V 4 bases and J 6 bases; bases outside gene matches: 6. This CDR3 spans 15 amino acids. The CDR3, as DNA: TGTGCCAGCAGCACACGGGACAGGGGGATCAATGAGCAGTTCTTC. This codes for CASSTRDRGINEQFF.

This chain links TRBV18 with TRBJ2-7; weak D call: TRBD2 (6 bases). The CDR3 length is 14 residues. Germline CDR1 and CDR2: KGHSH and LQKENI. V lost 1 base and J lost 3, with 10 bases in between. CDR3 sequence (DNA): TGTGCCAGCTCACCACAGGGGACTGTCTACGAGCAGTACTTC. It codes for CASSPQGTVYEQYF.

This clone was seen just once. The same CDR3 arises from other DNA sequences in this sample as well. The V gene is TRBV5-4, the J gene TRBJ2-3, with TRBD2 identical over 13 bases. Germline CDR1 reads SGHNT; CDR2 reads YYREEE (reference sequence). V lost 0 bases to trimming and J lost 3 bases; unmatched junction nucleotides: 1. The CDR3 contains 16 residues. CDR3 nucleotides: TGTGCCAGCAGCTTGGGGGGACTAGCGGGAACAGATACGCAGTATTTT. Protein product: CASSLGGLAGTDTQYF.

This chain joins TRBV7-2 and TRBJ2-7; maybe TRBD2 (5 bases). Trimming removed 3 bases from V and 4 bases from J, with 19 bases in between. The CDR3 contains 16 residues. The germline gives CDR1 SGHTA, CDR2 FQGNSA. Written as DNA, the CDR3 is TGTGCCAGCAGCTTTGCGGGTATGGGTTTAGCTTACGAGCAGTACTTC. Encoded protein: CASSFAGMGLAYEQYF. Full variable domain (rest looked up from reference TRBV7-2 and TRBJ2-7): GAGVSQSPSNKVTEKGKDVELRCDPISGHTALYWYRQSLGQGLEFLIYFQGNSAPDKSGLPSDRFSAERTGGSVSTLTIQRTQQEDSAVYLCASSFAGMGLAYEQYFGPGTRLTVT.

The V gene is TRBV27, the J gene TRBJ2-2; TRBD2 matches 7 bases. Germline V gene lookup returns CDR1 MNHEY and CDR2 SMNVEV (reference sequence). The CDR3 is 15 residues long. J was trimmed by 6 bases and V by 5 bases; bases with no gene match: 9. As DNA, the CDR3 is TGTGCCAGCAGTCTTAGCGGGTACAGTCCCGGGGAGCTGTTTTTT. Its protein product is CASSLSGYSPGELFF.

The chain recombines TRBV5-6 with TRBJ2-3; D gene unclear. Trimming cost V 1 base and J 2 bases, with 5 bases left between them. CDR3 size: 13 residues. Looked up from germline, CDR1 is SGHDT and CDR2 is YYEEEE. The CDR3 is CASSLYHTDTQYF. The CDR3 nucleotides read TGTGCCAGCAGCTTGTACCACACAGATACGCAGTATTTT.